These T cell receptor beta chains were read from a single sample in a study of T cells after yellow fever vaccination. MiXCR, run by TCRdb on the 5' RACE reads, gives a single entry per CDR3 protein. The repertoire holds more than 350,000 distinct CDR3 sequences, roughly 11% seen once, with roughly 18% in the top ten. Sample: PBMCs, taken on the day of the first yellow fever vaccination. The source is a man aged 18 to 30 who received the YFV17D yellow fever vaccine. Both conserved end residues are trimmed from each CDR3. D genes are given only for firm matches. Clone size is stated in some rows and not others, as once, few, many or a class when expanded.

>TRBV7-2|-|TRBJ1-5|-
ASSPGRRSSNQPQH
>TRBV6-5|few|TRBJ1-3|TRBD1
ASSSRQGGTGNTIY
>TRBV12-3/TRBV12-4|-|TRBJ2-1|-
ASSFRRGFNEQF
>TRBV18|-|TRBJ2-7|-
ASSPGPVGDEQY
>TRBV1|few|TRBJ2-1|-
TSSQDWAPRKRGTNEQF
>TRBV6-5|few|TRBJ2-1|-
ASSSDYYNEQF
>TRBV12-3/TRBV12-4|few|TRBJ1-5|-
ASSPGLNQPQH
>TRBV7-2|many|TRBJ2-5|TRBD2
ASTLEASGGAKTQY
>TRBV19|-|TRBJ1-2|-
ASSIGALRGVGYT
>TRBV12-3/TRBV12-4|-|TRBJ1-3|-
ASSPPGSLGSTIY
>TRBV9|-|TRBJ1-1|-
ASSVDFGVYTEAF
>TRBV12-3/TRBV12-4|few|TRBJ1-3|-
ASTQRQHSGNTIY
>TRBV27|few|TRBJ2-6|-
ASSGLSSGANVLT
>TRBV28|few|TRBJ2-1|-
ASSGIREQF